The 2 T cell receptor beta chains given below trace back to one sample, sequenced in a study of cytomegalovirus exposure and HLA in healthy donors. The PCR made use of 60 Vbeta and 13 Jbeta primers. The assay was immunoSEQ multiplex PCR, and TCRdb's table has in-frame clones only and misses some. The sample's table shows tens of thousands of clones. The sample taken for sequencing was PBMCs. The receptors here all came from a woman between 55 and 75 years old in good health and CMV-seronegative.

This chain uses TRBV9 with TRBJ2-7, with D possibly matching TRBD2 (6 bases). Germline V gives CDR1 SGDLS, CDR2 YYNGEE. CDR3 length: 13 amino acids. The V gene lost 3 bases and the J gene lost 9 bases, with 16 bases spanning the gap. The CDR3 coding sequence is TGTGCCAGCAGCGCCATAATGGGCGGGGCGCAGTACTTC. Translating it yields CASSAIMGGAQYF.

This chain uses TRBV10-1 with TRBJ2-1, with D perhaps TRBD2 (6 bases). Per the germline V gene, CDR1 is WNHNN and CDR2 is SYGVQD (reference sequence). Deletions cut 6 bases from V and 3 bases from J, with 18 bases between. The CDR3 sequence is 16 residues long. The CDR3 bases are TGCGCCAGCAGAGGTTACCGGGACTCGTACTACAATGAGCAGTTCTTC. Protein sequence: CASRGYRDSYYNEQFF.